The source of this TCR beta chain is a study of CD8+CD57+ T cells in acquired aplastic anemia. Study summary: On average, sorted CD4+ and CD8+ cells gave roughly 3 ug of DNA. The study's findings and limits: Patients and controls had in common twenty-nine CD8+ CDR3 sequences.

The V and J ends lost 8 bases and 8 bases, in that order; junction bases with no gene match: 4. The CDR3 totals 12 residues. Germline assignment: CDR1 MNHEY and CDR2 SMNVEV (reference sequence). Patients chosen for sequencing had shown CD8+CD57+ cell expansion by flow cytometry. No patient had been given any therapy when blood was sampled. This clonotype has at least ten counts. Its antigen remains unidentified. Profiles of TCR beta VDJ and CDR3 were generated from a genomic DNA template. TCRdb re-derived calls from the reads in MiXCR, one entry per CDR3 protein. Here the sample spans about 180,000 distinct CDR3 sequences, around 48% being singletons.

The chain uses TRBV27 and TRBJ1-2; 11 bases align to TRBD1. The sequenced sample consisted of sorted CD4+, CD8+, or CD8+CD57+ T cells (not recorded which) from PBMCs. The receptor's source is a human donor with aplastic anemia. CDR3: CASGQGASGYTF. The CDR3 nucleotides read TGTGCCAGCGGACAGGGGGCGTCGGGCTACACCTTC.